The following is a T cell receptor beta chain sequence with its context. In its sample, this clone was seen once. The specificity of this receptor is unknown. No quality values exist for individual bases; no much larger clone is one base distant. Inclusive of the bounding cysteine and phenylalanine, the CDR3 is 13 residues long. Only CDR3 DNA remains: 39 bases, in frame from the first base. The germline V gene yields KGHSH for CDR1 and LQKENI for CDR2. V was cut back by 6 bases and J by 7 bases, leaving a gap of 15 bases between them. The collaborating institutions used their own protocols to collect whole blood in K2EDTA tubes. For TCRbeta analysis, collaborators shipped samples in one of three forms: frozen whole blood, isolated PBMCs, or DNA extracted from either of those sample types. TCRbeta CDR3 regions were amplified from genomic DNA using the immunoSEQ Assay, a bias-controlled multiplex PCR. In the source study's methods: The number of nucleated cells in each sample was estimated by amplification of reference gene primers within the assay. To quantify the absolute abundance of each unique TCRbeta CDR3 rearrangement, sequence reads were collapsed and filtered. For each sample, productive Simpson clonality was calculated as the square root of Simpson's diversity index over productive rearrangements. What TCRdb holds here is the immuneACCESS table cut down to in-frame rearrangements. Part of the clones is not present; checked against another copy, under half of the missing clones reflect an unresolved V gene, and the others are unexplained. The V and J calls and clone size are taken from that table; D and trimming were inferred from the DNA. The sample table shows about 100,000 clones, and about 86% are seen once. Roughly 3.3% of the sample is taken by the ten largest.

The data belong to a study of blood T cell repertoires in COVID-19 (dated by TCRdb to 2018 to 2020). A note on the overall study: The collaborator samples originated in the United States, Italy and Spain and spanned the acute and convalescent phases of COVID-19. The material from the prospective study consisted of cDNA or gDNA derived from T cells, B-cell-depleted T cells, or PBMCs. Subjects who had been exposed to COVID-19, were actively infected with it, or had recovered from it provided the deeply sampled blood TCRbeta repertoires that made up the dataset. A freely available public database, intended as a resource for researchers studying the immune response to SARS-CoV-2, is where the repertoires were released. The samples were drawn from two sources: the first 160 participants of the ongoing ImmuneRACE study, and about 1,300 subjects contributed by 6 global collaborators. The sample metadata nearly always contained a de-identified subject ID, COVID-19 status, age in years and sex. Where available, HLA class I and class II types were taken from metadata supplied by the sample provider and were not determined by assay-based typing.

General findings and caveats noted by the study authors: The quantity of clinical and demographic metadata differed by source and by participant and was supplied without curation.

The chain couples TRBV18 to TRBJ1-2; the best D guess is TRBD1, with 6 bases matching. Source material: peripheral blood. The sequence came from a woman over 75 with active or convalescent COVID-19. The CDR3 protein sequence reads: CASSPVGAGGYTF. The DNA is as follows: TGTGCCAGCTCTCCCGTGGGGGCAGGTGGCTACACCTTC.